A selection of T cell receptor beta chains follows, all from one sample in a study of blood T cell repertoires in COVID-19. Assay: immunoSEQ multiplex PCR; the TCRdb copy retains only in-frame clones and omits some. The sample holds approximately 300,000 clones, around 86% seen once. The sample comprised peripheral blood. All receptors derive from a man between 45 and 60 years old with active or convalescent COVID-19. Both conserved end residues are part of each CDR3. The D gene is left open where the match is weak. Clone size is given for some rows only: seen once, a few or many times, or a class if the clone is expanded.

D: NA
length: 13
size: NA
V: TRBV10-2
J: TRBJ1-3
CDR3: CASSVSPGNTIYF
DNA: TGCGCCAGCAGTGTCTCCCCTGGAAACACCATATATTTT

D: TRBD2
length: 16
size: NA
V: TRBV10-3
J: TRBJ2-5
CDR3: CAISEPGLAGGETQYF
DNA: TGTGCCATCAGTGAACCGGGACTAGCGGGAGGGGAGACCCAGTACTTC

D: NA
length: 13
size: NA
V: TRBV5-1
J: TRBJ2-7
CDR3: CASSLGGGYEQYF
DNA: TGCGCCAGCAGCCTCGGGGGTGGCTACGAGCAGTACTTC

D: NA
length: 17
size: NA
V: TRBV5-4
J: TRBJ2-2
CDR3: CASSREGGRLFTGELFF
DNA: TGTGCCAGCAGCCGCGAGGGTGGTAGACTCTTCACCGGGGAGCTGTTTTTT

D: NA
length: 13
size: NA
V: TRBV19
J: TRBJ2-7
CDR3: CASSMSLYYEQYF
DNA: TGTGCCAGTAGTATGAGTCTATACTACGAGCAGTACTTC

D: TRBD2
length: 18
size: NA
V: TRBV4-2
J: TRBJ2-3
CDR3: CASSQDWLAGTSTDTQYF
DNA: TGTGCCAGCAGCCAAGATTGGCTAGCGGGTACTAGCACAGATACGCAGTATTTT

D: TRBD1
length: 13
size: NA
V: TRBV28
J: TRBJ2-7
CDR3: CASRLQGADEQYF
DNA: TGTGCCAGCAGGCTGCAGGGGGCCGACGAGCAGTACTTC

D: NA
length: 15
size: once
V: TRBV5-1
J: TRBJ2-7
CDR3: CASSLAKGQGYEQYF
DNA: TGCGCCAGCAGCTTGGCCAAGGGGCAGGGTTACGAGCAGTACTTC

D: TRBD2
length: 18
size: NA
V: TRBV2
J: TRBJ2-5
CDR3: CASSPEVRGSGSKETQYF
DNA: TGTGCCAGCAGTCCCGAGGTTCGGGGTAGCGGGAGCAAAGAGACCCAGTACTTC

D: NA
length: 16
size: NA
V: TRBV28
J: TRBJ1-2
CDR3: CASSSPTGTANYGYTF
DNA: TGTGCCAGCAGTTCACCAACAGGGACCGCTAACTATGGCTACACCTTC

D: TRBD1
length: 14
size: NA
V: TRBV10-3
J: TRBJ1-4
CDR3: CAISETPGTAKLFF
DNA: TGTGCCATCAGTGAGACCCCGGGGACAGCGAAACTGTTTTTT

D: NA
length: 17
size: NA
V: TRBV5-1
J: TRBJ2-4
CDR3: CASSLAGADLAKNIQYF
DNA: TGCGCCAGCAGCTTGGCCGGAGCGGACTTAGCCAAAAACATTCAGTACTTC

D: TRBD2
length: 14
size: NA
V: TRBV7-9
J: TRBJ2-2
CDR3: CASRVTSGSGELFF
DNA: TGTGCCAGCAGGGTTACTAGCGGGAGTGGGGAGCTGTTTTTT

D: NA
length: 15
size: NA
V: TRBV19
J: TRBJ2-7
CDR3: CASTMKTGTPYEQYF
DNA: TGTGCCAGTACTATGAAGACAGGGACTCCCTACGAGCAGTACTTC

D: TRBD2
length: 13
size: NA
V: TRBV2
J: TRBJ2-3
CDR3: CASSRDYTDTQYF
DNA: TGTGCCAGCAGTCGGGACTACACAGATACGCAGTATTTT

D: TRBD1
length: 13
size: NA
V: TRBV29-1
J: TRBJ1-1
CDR3: CSVDARQGSQAFF
DNA: TGCAGCGTTGACGCCAGACAGGGAAGCCAAGCTTTCTTT

D: NA
length: 14
size: NA
V: TRBV7-2
J: TRBJ2-2
CDR3: CASRLSSASGELFF
DNA: TGTGCCAGCAGGCTCTCGAGTGCGTCCGGGGAGCTGTTTTTT

D: TRBD1
length: 15
size: NA
V: TRBV5-6
J: TRBJ1-2
CDR3: CASSWGQGASYGYTF
DNA: TGTGCCAGCAGCTGGGGACAGGGGGCATCCTATGGCTACACCTTC

D: TRBD1
length: 14
size: NA
V: TRBV18
J: TRBJ1-5
CDR3: CASSQQGADQPQHF
DNA: TGTGCCAGCTCACAACAGGGGGCGGATCAGCCCCAGCATTTT

D: NA
length: 13
size: NA
V: TRBV6-2/TRBV6-3
J: TRBJ1-1
CDR3: CASSQPPTAEAFF
DNA: TGTGCCAGCAGCCAACCCCCCACGGCTGAAGCTTTCTTT

D: NA
length: 14
size: NA
V: TRBV2
J: TRBJ2-3
CDR3: CASPDSASTDTQYF
DNA: TGTGCCAGCCCGGACAGCGCTAGCACAGATACGCAGTATTTT

D: TRBD2
length: 15
size: few
V: TRBV10-3
J: TRBJ2-1
CDR3: CAISESGRARGEQFF
DNA: TGTGCCATCAGTGAGAGCGGGAGGGCCAGAGGTGAGCAGTTCTTC

D: NA
length: 16
size: NA
V: TRBV7-2
J: TRBJ1-2
CDR3: CASSLDAVGVPYGYTF
DNA: TGTGCCAGCAGCTTAGACGCGGTAGGGGTCCCCTATGGCTACACCTTC

D: NA
length: 16
size: NA
V: TRBV7-9
J: TRBJ1-5
CDR3: CASSLSGGTPGQPQHF
DNA: TGTGCCAGCAGCTTATCGGGGGGGACCCCCGGCCAGCCCCAGCATTTT

D: NA
length: 12
size: NA
V: TRBV9
J: TRBJ1-2
CDR3: CASNRVTGGYTF
DNA: TGTGCCAGCAATCGAGTCACTGGTGGCTACACCTTC

D: NA
length: 14
size: NA
V: TRBV28
J: TRBJ2-5
CDR3: CASSSGQVQETQYF
DNA: TGTGCCAGCAGCTCCGGACAAGTACAAGAGACCCAGTACTTC

D: NA
length: 12
size: NA
V: TRBV25-1
J: TRBJ1-1
CDR3: CASNTMNTEAFF
DNA: TGTGCCAGCAATACAATGAACACTGAAGCTTTCTTT

D: TRBD1
length: 15
size: NA
V: TRBV9
J: TRBJ1-4
CDR3: CASSVVGQAGEKLFF
DNA: TGTGCCAGCAGCGTAGTCGGACAGGCGGGAGAAAAACTGTTTTTT

D: TRBD1
length: 15
size: NA
V: TRBV9
J: TRBJ1-5
CDR3: CASSPGGTGNQPQHF
DNA: TGTGCCAGCAGCCCAGGGGGAACGGGCAATCAGCCCCAGCATTTT

D: TRBD1
length: 17
size: NA
V: TRBV7-9
J: TRBJ1-4
CDR3: CASSLGPGGTTNEKLFF
DNA: TGTGCCAGCAGCTTGGGGCCAGGGGGTACAACTAATGAAAAACTGTTTTTT

D: NA
length: 13
size: NA
V: TRBV7-3
J: TRBJ2-5
CDR3: CASSLLAGETQYF
DNA: TGTGCCAGCAGCTTATTGGCGGGAGAGACCCAGTACTTC

D: TRBD1
length: 12
size: NA
V: TRBV29-1
J: TRBJ1-1
CDR3: CSATLRQGEAFF
DNA: TGCAGCGCCACCCTTCGACAGGGTGAAGCTTTCTTT